This TCR beta chain was captured in a study of cytomegalovirus exposure and HLA in healthy donors. Findings of the study overall: Earlier findings revealed that most TCR beta V segments proved productive either about 87% or about 30% of the time. Among TCR beta chains, those listed as cytomegalovirus-associated numbered around 160.

As concerns this clone: Its antigen is still unknown.

Germline CDR1 and CDR2: LGHNA and YSLEER. V trimming: 1 base; J trimming: 5 bases; junction bases outside the gene matches: 8. The CDR3 contains 15 residues. Primers: 60 Vbeta forward and 13 Jbeta reverse. Assay: immunoSEQ multiplex PCR; the TCRdb copy retains only in-frame clones and omits some. The sample consists of 130,000 to 150,000 clones, under 80% of them appearing once. The sequence was obtained from a young man in good health and CMV-seropositive. V usage is TRBV4-3 and J usage is TRBJ2-7, with 7 bases fitting TRBD1. Sequenced input: PBMCs. The CDR3, as DNA: TGCGCCAGCAGCCAAGGGTGGGACAGTCAGCACGAGCAGTACTTC. Translating it yields CASSQGWDSQHEQYF.